The 7 T cell receptor beta chains given below trace back to one sample, sequenced in a study of T-cell reconstitution after alpha-beta-depleted transplantation in children. The TCRbeta library was prepared with unique molecular identifiers. MiXCR, run by TCRdb on the PCR reads, gives a single entry per CDR3 protein. The table records hundreds of thousands of distinct CDR3 sequences, 16% of them present only once. The sample here was PBMCs from the stem cell graft donor, taken from the stem cell graft. The receptors here all came from a human donor who donated a stem cell graft to a child with acute myeloid leukemia.

The rearrangement joins TRBV7-8 to TRBJ2-1, with TRBD2 matching over 7 bases. The CDR3 contains 15 residues. V trimming: 0 bases; J trimming: 4 bases; junction bases outside the gene matches: 3. Germline V gene data show CDR1 as SGHVS and CDR2 as FQNEAQ. The CDR3 region has the DNA TGTGCCAGCAGCTTAGCAGCGGGGAAATACAATGAGCAGTTCTTC. Protein sequence: CASSLAAGKYNEQFF.

The chain is built from TRBV27 and TRBJ2-5, with TRBD1 matching over 8 bases. J gave up 3 bases and V 2 bases, and 11 bases lay outside the gene matches. Germline values: CDR1 MNHEY, CDR2 SMNVEV (reference sequence). This CDR3 is built from 17 residues. The CDR3 spells CASSLTRRTGIEETQYF. DNA of the CDR3: TGTGCCAGCAGTTTAACGAGGAGGACAGGGATCGAAGAGACCCAGTACTTC.

The chain links TRBV7-8 to TRBJ2-5; 7 bases align to TRBD1. Germline loops: CDR1 SGHVS, CDR2 FQNEAQ. J gave up 3 bases and V 5 bases, and 6 bases lay outside the gene matches. CDR3 length: 14 residues. Written as DNA, the CDR3 is TGTGCCAGCAGCCGGGACAGAATAAAAGAGACCCAGTACTTC. Its protein product is CASSRDRIKETQYF.

This clonotype was counted ten times or more. This CDR3 is CSARGQGGGQPQHF. Written as DNA, the CDR3 is TGCAGTGCTAGGGGACAGGGCGGGGGGCAGCCCCAGCATTTT. The chain joins TRBV20-1 to TRBJ1-5; 9 bases match TRBD1. J gave up 7 bases and V 3 bases, and 7 bases lay outside the gene matches. This CDR3 has 14 residues. Germline V gene lookup returns CDR1 DFQATT and CDR2 SNEGSKA (reference sequence).

This clonotype was recorded at least ten times. V usage is TRBV10-3 and J usage is TRBJ2-7; D is possibly TRBD1 or TRBD2 (5 bases each). Trimming took 5 bases from V and 0 from J, leaving 8 bases between them. The CDR3 length is 13 residues. Germline CDR1 reads ENHRY; CDR2 reads SYGVKD. The DNA of the CDR3 is TGTGCCATCAGTCGGGACGTCTCCTACGAGCAGTACTTC. It yields the protein CAISRDVSYEQYF.

V gene TRBV7-8 combines with J gene TRBJ2-5; TRBD1 or TRBD2 may be the D gene (6 bases each). The CDR3 covers 16 residues. The V and J ends lost 5 bases and 5 bases respectively, with 21 bases between them. CDR1 and CDR2 from the germline V gene are SGHVS and FQNEAQ. As DNA, the CDR3 is TGTGCCAGCAGCCCTAGGGGGACTCCCACGAGGGAGACCCAGTACTTC. Translation gives CASSPRGTPTRETQYF.

This chain uses TRBV5-1 with TRBJ2-5; D is possibly TRBD1 (6 bases). CDR3 length: 15 amino acids. Germline V gene data show CDR1 as SGHRS and CDR2 as YFSETQ. V was cut by 0 bases and J by 3 bases, with 12 bases left in between. The CDR3 nucleotides read TGCGCCAGCAGCTTGGGTGGGGGCCCCGAAGAGACCCAGTACTTC. Translating gives CASSLGGGPEETQYF.